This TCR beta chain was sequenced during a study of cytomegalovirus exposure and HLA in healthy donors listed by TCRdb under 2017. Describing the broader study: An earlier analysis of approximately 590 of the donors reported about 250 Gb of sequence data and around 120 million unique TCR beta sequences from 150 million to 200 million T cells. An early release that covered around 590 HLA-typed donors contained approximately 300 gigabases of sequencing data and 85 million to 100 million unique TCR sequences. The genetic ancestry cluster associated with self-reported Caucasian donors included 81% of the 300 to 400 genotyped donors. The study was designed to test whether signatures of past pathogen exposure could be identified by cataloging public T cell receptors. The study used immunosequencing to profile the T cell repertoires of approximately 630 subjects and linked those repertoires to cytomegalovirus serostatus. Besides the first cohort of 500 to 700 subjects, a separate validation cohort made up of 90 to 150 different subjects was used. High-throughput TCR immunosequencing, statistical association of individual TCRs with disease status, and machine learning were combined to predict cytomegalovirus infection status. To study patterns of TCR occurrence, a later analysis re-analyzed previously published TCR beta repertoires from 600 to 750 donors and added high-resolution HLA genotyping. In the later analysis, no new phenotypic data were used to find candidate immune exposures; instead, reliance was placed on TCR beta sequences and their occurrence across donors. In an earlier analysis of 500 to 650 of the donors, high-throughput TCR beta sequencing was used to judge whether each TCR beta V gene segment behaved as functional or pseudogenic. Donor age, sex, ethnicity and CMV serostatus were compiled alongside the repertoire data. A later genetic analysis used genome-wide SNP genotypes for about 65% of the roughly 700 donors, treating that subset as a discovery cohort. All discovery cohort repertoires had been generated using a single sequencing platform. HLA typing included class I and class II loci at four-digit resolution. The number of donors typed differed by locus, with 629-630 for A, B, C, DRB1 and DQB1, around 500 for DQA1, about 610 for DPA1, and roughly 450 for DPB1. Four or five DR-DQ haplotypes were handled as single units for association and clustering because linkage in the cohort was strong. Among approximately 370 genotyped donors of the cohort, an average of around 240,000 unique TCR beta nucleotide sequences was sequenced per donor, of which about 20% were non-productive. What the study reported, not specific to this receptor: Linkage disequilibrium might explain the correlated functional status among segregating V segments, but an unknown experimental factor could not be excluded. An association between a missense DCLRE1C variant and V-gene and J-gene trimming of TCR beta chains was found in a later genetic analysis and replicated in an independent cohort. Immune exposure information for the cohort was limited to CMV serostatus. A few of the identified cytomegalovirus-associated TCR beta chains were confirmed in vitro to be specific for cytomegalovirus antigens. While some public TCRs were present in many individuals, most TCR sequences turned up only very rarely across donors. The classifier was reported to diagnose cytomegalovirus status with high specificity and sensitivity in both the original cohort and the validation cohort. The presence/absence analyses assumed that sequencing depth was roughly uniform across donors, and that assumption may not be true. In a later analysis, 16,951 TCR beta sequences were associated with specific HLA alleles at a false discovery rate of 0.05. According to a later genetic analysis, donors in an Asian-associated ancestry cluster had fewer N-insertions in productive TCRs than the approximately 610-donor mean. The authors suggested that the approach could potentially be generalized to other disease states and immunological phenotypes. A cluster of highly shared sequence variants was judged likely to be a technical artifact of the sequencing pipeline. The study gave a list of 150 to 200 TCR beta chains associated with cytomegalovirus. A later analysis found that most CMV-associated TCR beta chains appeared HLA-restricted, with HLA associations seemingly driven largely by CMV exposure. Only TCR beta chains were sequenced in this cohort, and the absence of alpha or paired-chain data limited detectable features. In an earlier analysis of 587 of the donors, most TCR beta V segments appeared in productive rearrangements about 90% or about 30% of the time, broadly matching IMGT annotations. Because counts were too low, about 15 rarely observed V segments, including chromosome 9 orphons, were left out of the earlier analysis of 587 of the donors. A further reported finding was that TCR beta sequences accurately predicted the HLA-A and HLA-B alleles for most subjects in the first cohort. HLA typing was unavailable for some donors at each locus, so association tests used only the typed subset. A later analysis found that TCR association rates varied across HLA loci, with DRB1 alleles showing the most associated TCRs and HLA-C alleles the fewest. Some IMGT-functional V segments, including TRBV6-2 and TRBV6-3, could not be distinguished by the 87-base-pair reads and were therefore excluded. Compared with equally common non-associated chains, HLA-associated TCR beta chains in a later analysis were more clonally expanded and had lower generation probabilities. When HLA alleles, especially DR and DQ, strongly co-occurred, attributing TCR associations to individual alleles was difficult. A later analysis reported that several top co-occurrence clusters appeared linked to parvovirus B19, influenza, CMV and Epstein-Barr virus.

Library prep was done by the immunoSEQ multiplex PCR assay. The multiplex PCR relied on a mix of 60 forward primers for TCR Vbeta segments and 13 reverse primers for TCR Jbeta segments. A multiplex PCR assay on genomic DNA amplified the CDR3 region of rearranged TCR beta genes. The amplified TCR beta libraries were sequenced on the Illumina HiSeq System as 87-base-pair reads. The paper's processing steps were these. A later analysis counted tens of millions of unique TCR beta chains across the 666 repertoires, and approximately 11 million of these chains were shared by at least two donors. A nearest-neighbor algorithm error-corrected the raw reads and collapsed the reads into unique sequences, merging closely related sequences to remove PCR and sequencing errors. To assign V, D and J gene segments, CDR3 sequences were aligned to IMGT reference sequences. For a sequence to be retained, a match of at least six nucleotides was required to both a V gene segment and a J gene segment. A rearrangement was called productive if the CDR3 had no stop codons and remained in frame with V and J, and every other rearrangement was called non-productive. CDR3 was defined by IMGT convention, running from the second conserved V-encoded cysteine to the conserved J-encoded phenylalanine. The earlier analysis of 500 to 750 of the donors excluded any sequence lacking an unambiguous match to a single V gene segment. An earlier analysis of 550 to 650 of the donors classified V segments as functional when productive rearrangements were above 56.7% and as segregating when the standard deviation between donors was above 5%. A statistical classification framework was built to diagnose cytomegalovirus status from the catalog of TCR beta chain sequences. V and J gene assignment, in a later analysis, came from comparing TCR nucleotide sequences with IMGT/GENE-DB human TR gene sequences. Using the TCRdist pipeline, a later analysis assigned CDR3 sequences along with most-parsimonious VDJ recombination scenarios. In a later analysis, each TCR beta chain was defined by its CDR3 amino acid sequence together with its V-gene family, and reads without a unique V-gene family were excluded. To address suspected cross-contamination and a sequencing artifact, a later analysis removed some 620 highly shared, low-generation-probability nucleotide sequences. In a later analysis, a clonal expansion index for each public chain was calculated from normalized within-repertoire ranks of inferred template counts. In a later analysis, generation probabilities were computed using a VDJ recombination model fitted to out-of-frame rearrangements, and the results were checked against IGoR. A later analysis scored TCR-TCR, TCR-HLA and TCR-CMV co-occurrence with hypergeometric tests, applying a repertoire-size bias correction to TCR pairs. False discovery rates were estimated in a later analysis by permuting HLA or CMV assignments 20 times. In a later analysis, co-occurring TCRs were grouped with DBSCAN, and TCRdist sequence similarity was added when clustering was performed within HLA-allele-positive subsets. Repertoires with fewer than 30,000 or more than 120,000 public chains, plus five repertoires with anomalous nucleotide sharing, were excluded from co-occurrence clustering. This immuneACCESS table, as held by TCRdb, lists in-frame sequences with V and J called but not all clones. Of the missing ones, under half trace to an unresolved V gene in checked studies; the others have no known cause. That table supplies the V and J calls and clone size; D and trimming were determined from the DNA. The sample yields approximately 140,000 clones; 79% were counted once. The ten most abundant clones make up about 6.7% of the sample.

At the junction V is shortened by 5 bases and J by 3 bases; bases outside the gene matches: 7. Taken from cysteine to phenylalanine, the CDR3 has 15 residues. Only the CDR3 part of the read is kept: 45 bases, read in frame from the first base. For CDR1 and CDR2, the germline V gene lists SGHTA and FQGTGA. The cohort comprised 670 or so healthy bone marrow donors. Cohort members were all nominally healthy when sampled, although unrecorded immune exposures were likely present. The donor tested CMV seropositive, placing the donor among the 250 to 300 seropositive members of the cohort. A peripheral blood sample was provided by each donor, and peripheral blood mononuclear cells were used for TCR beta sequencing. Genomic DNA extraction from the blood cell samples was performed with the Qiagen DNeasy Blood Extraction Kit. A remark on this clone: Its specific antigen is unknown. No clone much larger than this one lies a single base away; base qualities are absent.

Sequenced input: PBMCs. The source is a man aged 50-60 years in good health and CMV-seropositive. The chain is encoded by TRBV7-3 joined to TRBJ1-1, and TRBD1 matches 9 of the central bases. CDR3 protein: CASSQTGGRDTEAFF. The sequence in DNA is TGTGCCAGCAGCCAAACAGGGGGCCGAGACACTGAAGCTTTCTTT.